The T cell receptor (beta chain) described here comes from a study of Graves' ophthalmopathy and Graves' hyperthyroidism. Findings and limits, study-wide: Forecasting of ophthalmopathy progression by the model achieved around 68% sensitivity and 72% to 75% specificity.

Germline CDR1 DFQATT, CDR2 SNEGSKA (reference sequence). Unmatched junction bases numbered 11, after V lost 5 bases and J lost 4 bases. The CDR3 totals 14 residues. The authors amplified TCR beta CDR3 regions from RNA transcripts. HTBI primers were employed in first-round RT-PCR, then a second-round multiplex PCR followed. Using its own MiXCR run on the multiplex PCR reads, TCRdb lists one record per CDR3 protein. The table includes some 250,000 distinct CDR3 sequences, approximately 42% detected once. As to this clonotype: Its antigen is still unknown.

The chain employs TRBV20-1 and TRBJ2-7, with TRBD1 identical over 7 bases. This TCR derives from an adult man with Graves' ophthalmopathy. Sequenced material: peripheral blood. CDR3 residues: CSALPTGTAYEQYF. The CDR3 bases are TGCAGTGCTCTTCCAACCGGGACAGCGTACGAGCAGTACTTC.